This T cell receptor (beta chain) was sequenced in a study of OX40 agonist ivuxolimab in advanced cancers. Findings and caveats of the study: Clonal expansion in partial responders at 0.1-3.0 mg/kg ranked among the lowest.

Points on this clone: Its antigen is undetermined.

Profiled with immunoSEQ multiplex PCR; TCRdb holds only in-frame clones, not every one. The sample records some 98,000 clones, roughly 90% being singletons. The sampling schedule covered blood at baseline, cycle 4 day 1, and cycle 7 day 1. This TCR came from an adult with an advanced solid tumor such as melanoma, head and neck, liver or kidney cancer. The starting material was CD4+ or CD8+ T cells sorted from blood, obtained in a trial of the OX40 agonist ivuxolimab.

Here the CDR3 DNA reads TGCGCCAGCAGCCAAGATCTGGGTGGAGGTTTTTGGTCCTACGAGCAGTACTTC. Amino acid sequence: CASSQDLGGGFWSYEQYF. This chain links TRBV4-3 with TRBJ2-7, with a weak D call TRBD2 (5 bases). Deletions cut 0 bases from V and 1 base from J, with 19 bases between. The CDR3 covers 18 residues. Per the germline V gene, CDR1 is LGHNA and CDR2 is YSLEER.